This T cell receptor beta chain was recovered during a study of response to subunit inactivated influenza vaccine. TCRdb re-called the RT-PCR reads with MiXCR, one entry per CDR3 protein. This sample yields 400,000 to 550,000 distinct CDR3 sequences, of which around 25% are seen a single time; around 1.8% belongs to the top ten. The origin of this receptor is a man in his forties or fifties who received an inactivated influenza vaccine. This specimen was CD4+ T cells sorted from PBMCs, taken roughly 5 days after vaccination.

The CDR3 loop reads CSASPPGAGRDTQYF. Written as DNA, the CDR3 is TGCAGTGCTAGCCCCCCGGGGGCGGGACGGGATACGCAGTATTTT. V is TRBV20-1 and J is TRBJ2-3; tentatively, D is TRBD1 or TRBD2 (6 bases each). Per the germline V gene, CDR1 is DFQATT and CDR2 is SNEGSKA (reference sequence). The CDR3 is 15 residues long. The V end was cut by 3 bases, the J end by 6 bases, with 19 bases between.